A selection of T cell receptor beta chains follows, all from one sample in a study of blood T cells in healthy people across ages. TCRdb independently ran MiXCR on the 5' RACE reads; one entry per CDR3 protein. Of 780,000 or so distinct CDR3 sequences listed, roughly 53% are singletons. The specimen was blood. These receptors were taken from an elderly man in good health. Each CDR3 is given with its conserved first and last residue. The D gene is left open where the match is weak. The size field is filled for only some rows; it gives once, few, many or a size class.

D gene: NA
J gene: TRBJ2-7
V gene: TRBV7-9
clone size: NA
CDR3 protein: CASSFSGLFSEQYF
CDR3 DNA: TGTGCCAGCAGCTTCTCGGGACTTTTCTCCGAGCAGTACTTC

D gene: TRBD1
J gene: TRBJ2-7
V gene: TRBV27
clone size: NA
CDR3 protein: CASSLSSGGEQYF
CDR3 DNA: TGTGCCAGCAGTTTATCGTCAGGGGGCGAGCAGTACTTC

D gene: TRBD1
J gene: TRBJ1-5
V gene: TRBV20-1
clone size: NA
CDR3 protein: CSAPRGAIDSNQPQHF
CDR3 DNA: TGCAGTGCTCCCAGGGGGGCGATTGATAGCAATCAGCCCCAGCATTTT

D gene: NA
J gene: TRBJ2-5
V gene: TRBV4-1
clone size: NA
CDR3 protein: CASSQDMWKTQYF
CDR3 DNA: TGCGCCAGCAGCCAAGATATGTGGAAGACCCAGTACTTC

D gene: NA
J gene: TRBJ1-5
V gene: TRBV3-1
clone size: once
CDR3 protein: CASSQGLRVGNQPQHF
CDR3 DNA: TGTGCCAGCAGCCAAGGTCTGAGGGTTGGCAATCAGCCCCAGCATTTT

D gene: TRBD2
J gene: TRBJ2-6
V gene: TRBV2
clone size: NA
CDR3 protein: CASRGEGPGANVLTF
CDR3 DNA: TGTGCCAGCAGGGGGGAGGGTCCTGGGGCCAACGTCCTGACTTTC

D gene: NA
J gene: TRBJ1-4
V gene: TRBV18
clone size: NA
CDR3 protein: CASSPGETLNEKLFF
CDR3 DNA: TGTGCCAGCTCACCAGGGGAAACCTTGAATGAAAAACTGTTTTTT

D gene: TRBD1
J gene: TRBJ1-2
V gene: TRBV10-3
clone size: few
CDR3 protein: CAISGGTGGGGYTF
CDR3 DNA: TGTGCCATCAGTGGGGGGACAGGGGGCGGCGGCTACACCTTC

D gene: NA
J gene: TRBJ2-3
V gene: TRBV5-1
clone size: few
CDR3 protein: CASSLQTGGTDTQYF
CDR3 DNA: TGCGCCAGCAGCCTACAGACAGGTGGAACAGATACGCAGTATTTT

D gene: NA
J gene: TRBJ1-2
V gene: TRBV5-1
clone size: NA
CDR3 protein: CASSPRVTDNYGYTF
CDR3 DNA: TGCGCCAGCAGCCCCCGGGTGACGGATAACTATGGCTACACCTTC

D gene: NA
J gene: TRBJ2-7
V gene: TRBV3-1
clone size: NA
CDR3 protein: CASSRQDQSTEQYF
CDR3 DNA: TGTGCCAGCAGCCGACAGGACCAAAGTACCGAGCAGTACTTC

D gene: NA
J gene: TRBJ2-7
V gene: TRBV28
clone size: few
CDR3 protein: CASSLVASGTDSYEQYF
CDR3 DNA: TGTGCCAGCAGTTTAGTTGCTTCCGGGACTGATTCCTACGAGCAGTACTTC

D gene: NA
J gene: TRBJ2-1
V gene: TRBV2
clone size: NA
CDR3 protein: CASSRYQNRDEQFF
CDR3 DNA: TGTGCCAGCAGCCGTTATCAGAATCGGGATGAGCAGTTCTTC

D gene: TRBD1
J gene: TRBJ2-7
V gene: TRBV20-1
clone size: NA
CDR3 protein: CSARPPGQGRDEQYF
CDR3 DNA: TGCAGTGCTAGACCCCCTGGACAGGGAAGGGACGAGCAGTACTTC

D gene: NA
J gene: TRBJ2-3
V gene: TRBV3-1
clone size: NA
CDR3 protein: CASSQPGPQGPRYAYF
CDR3 DNA: TGTGCCAGCAGCCAGCCGGGTCCGCAGGGTCCCAGATACGCGTATTTT

D gene: TRBD2
J gene: TRBJ2-5
V gene: TRBV12-3/TRBV12-4
clone size: NA
CDR3 protein: CASRLAGGWSYNEQYF
CDR3 DNA: TGTGCCAGCAGATTAGCGGGAGGCTGGTCCTACAATGAGCAGTACTTC

D gene: NA
J gene: TRBJ1-4
V gene: TRBV6-5
clone size: NA
CDR3 protein: CASSPTGRNEKLFF
CDR3 DNA: TGTGCCAGCAGTCCCACGGGGCGAAATGAAAAACTGTTTTTT

D gene: NA
J gene: TRBJ2-3
V gene: TRBV28
clone size: few
CDR3 protein: CASIGRFHADTQYF
CDR3 DNA: TGTGCCAGCATTGGCCGATTCCATGCAGATACGCAGTATTTT

D gene: NA
J gene: TRBJ2-1
V gene: TRBV2
clone size: NA
CDR3 protein: CASSEAWGSYNEQFF
CDR3 DNA: TGTGCCAGCAGTGAGGCCTGGGGCTCCTACAATGAGCAGTTCTTC

D gene: TRBD1
J gene: TRBJ2-7
V gene: TRBV29-1
clone size: many
CDR3 protein: CSVGLGQGLGEQYF
CDR3 DNA: TGCAGCGTGGGACTGGGACAGGGCCTGGGGGAGCAGTACTTC

D gene: NA
J gene: TRBJ1-4
V gene: TRBV28
clone size: NA
CDR3 protein: CASSWGELPFMFF
CDR3 DNA: TGTGCCAGCAGTTGGGGGGAGTTGCCTTTTATGTTTTTT

D gene: TRBD2
J gene: TRBJ2-5
V gene: TRBV6-2/TRBV6-3
clone size: NA
CDR3 protein: CASSYPGPAGKETQYF
CDR3 DNA: TGTGCCAGCAGTTACCCGGGACCAGCGGGAAAAGAGACCCAGTACTTC

D gene: TRBD1
J gene: TRBJ2-5
V gene: TRBV5-6
clone size: NA
CDR3 protein: CASSTRTGIQTQYF
CDR3 DNA: TGTGCCAGCAGCACGAGGACAGGGATTCAGACCCAGTACTTC

D gene: NA
J gene: TRBJ2-5
V gene: TRBV11-3
clone size: NA
CDR3 protein: CASSLSRGAKTQYF
CDR3 DNA: TGTGCCAGCAGCTTATCAAGGGGGGCTAAGACCCAGTACTTC

D gene: NA
J gene: TRBJ2-3
V gene: TRBV29-1
clone size: NA
CDR3 protein: CSGPVARYRYAYF
CDR3 DNA: TGCAGCGGTCCAGTGGCCAGGTACAGATACGCGTATTTT

D gene: NA
J gene: TRBJ1-1
V gene: TRBV12-5
clone size: NA
CDR3 protein: CASGLTTGENTEAFF
CDR3 DNA: TGTGCTAGTGGTTTGACCACGGGAGAGAACACTGAAGCTTTCTTT

D gene: NA
J gene: TRBJ1-5
V gene: TRBV20-1
clone size: NA
CDR3 protein: CSARPGGNQPQHF
CDR3 DNA: TGCAGTGCTAGACCCGGAGGTAATCAGCCCCAGCATTTT

D gene: NA
J gene: TRBJ2-1
V gene: TRBV28
clone size: NA
CDR3 protein: CASRPLANEQFF
CDR3 DNA: TGTGCCAGCAGGCCCTTGGCGAATGAGCAGTTCTTC

D gene: TRBD2
J gene: TRBJ2-1
V gene: TRBV20-1
clone size: few
CDR3 protein: CSAPGLTSGRINEQFF
CDR3 DNA: TGCAGTGCTCCAGGACTCACTAGCGGGAGGATCAATGAGCAGTTCTTC

D gene: TRBD2
J gene: TRBJ2-7
V gene: TRBV12-3/TRBV12-4
clone size: NA
CDR3 protein: CASSVGLGGGEQYF
CDR3 DNA: TGTGCCAGCAGTGTGGGACTAGGGGGTGGCGAGCAGTACTTC

D gene: NA
J gene: TRBJ2-5
V gene: TRBV18
clone size: NA
CDR3 protein: CASSLRDPLDEQYF
CDR3 DNA: TGTGCCAGCTCACTCAGGGACCCCCTCGATGAGCAGTACTTC

D gene: NA
J gene: TRBJ1-2
V gene: TRBV18
clone size: NA
CDR3 protein: CASSPPRPPQGYGYTF
CDR3 DNA: TGTGCCAGCTCACCACCAAGACCACCACAGGGCTATGGCTACACCTTC

D gene: NA
J gene: TRBJ2-5
V gene: TRBV29-1
clone size: NA
CDR3 protein: CSARQSQETQYF
CDR3 DNA: TGCAGCGCCCGACAGAGCCAAGAGACCCAGTACTTC

D gene: NA
J gene: TRBJ2-6
V gene: TRBV12-3/TRBV12-4
clone size: NA
CDR3 protein: CASSATREKFSGANVLTF
CDR3 DNA: TGTGCCAGCAGTGCAACCCGGGAGAAATTCTCTGGGGCCAACGTCCTGACTTTC

D gene: NA
J gene: TRBJ2-7
V gene: TRBV19
clone size: NA
CDR3 protein: CASSMGNSYEQYF
CDR3 DNA: TGTGCCAGTAGTATGGGGAACTCCTACGAGCAGTACTTC

D gene: NA
J gene: TRBJ2-1
V gene: TRBV7-9
clone size: NA
CDR3 protein: CASGLSGDDEQFF
CDR3 DNA: TGTGCCAGTGGACTCTCGGGAGACGATGAGCAGTTCTTC

D gene: NA
J gene: TRBJ1-5
V gene: TRBV20-1
clone size: NA
CDR3 protein: CSAHTNTGANQPQHF
CDR3 DNA: TGCAGTGCCCATACTAATACCGGGGCCAATCAGCCCCAGCATTTT

D gene: TRBD2
J gene: TRBJ2-1
V gene: TRBV9
clone size: NA
CDR3 protein: CASSVVAGGPGDEQFF
CDR3 DNA: TGTGCCAGCAGCGTAGTGGCGGGAGGGCCAGGGGATGAGCAGTTCTTC

D gene: NA
J gene: TRBJ1-1
V gene: TRBV12-3/TRBV12-4
clone size: NA
CDR3 protein: CASSGLPMNTEAFF
CDR3 DNA: TGTGCCAGCAGTGGACTTCCTATGAACACTGAAGCTTTCTTT

D gene: NA
J gene: TRBJ2-7
V gene: TRBV6-2/TRBV6-3
clone size: NA
CDR3 protein: CASSYLFSSPKEQYF
CDR3 DNA: TGTGCCAGCAGTTACTTGTTCTCCTCTCCGAAGGAGCAGTACTTC

D gene: TRBD1
J gene: TRBJ2-7
V gene: TRBV20-1
clone size: few
CDR3 protein: CSARDYSSHRGSEQYF
CDR3 DNA: TGCAGTGCTAGAGATTACAGTAGCCACAGGGGATCCGAGCAGTACTTC

D gene: NA
J gene: TRBJ2-7
V gene: TRBV6-2/TRBV6-3
clone size: NA
CDR3 protein: CASSYSGMRPYEQYF
CDR3 DNA: TGTGCCAGCAGTTACTCGGGAATGAGGCCCTACGAGCAGTACTTC

D gene: NA
J gene: TRBJ2-7
V gene: TRBV7-2
clone size: few
CDR3 protein: CASSLGLGNPYEQYF
CDR3 DNA: TGTGCCAGCAGCTTAGGCCTAGGCAACCCCTACGAGCAGTACTTC

D gene: NA
J gene: TRBJ2-1
V gene: TRBV7-9
clone size: NA
CDR3 protein: CASSFPRQVEQFF
CDR3 DNA: TGTGCCAGCAGCTTCCCGAGACAGGTAGAGCAGTTCTTC

D gene: NA
J gene: TRBJ2-3
V gene: TRBV6-1
clone size: few
CDR3 protein: CASSRSTGTGDTQYF
CDR3 DNA: TGTGCCAGCAGTCGATCAACCGGGACGGGAGATACGCAGTATTTT

D gene: NA
J gene: TRBJ1-3
V gene: TRBV4-1
clone size: NA
CDR3 protein: CASSQDQQMRNTIYF
CDR3 DNA: TGCGCCAGCAGCCAAGATCAGCAGATGAGAAACACCATATATTTT